The 7 T cell receptor beta chains in this list originate from one sample, sequenced in a study of blood T cell repertoires in COVID-19. The method was immunoSEQ multiplex PCR; TCRdb's version includes in-frame clones alone and lacks a portion of them. The table records about 270,000 clones, about 80% of them present only once. The sequencing input was peripheral blood. The receptors stem from a human donor in a cohort sampled during active COVID-19.

The V gene is TRBV28, the J gene TRBJ1-5; 7 bases align to TRBD1. This CDR3 contains 13 residues. The junction had 1 base not matched to a gene; V was cut back by 4 bases and J by 4 bases. The germline CDR1 and CDR2 sequences are MDHEN and SYDVKM. The CDR3 sequence is CASSWDRNQPQHF. In nucleotides, the CDR3 is TGTGCCAGCAGTTGGGACAGAAATCAGCCCCAGCATTTT.

This chain uses TRBV19 with TRBJ2-7; TRBD1 matches 8 bases. The V gene end was trimmed by 6 bases and the J gene end by 7 bases; junction bases not matched to a gene: 8. The V gene's germline CDR1 is LNHDA and CDR2 SQIVND (reference sequence). This CDR3 region has 13 residues. CDR3 sequence: CASSAQGGKEQYF. The CDR3 DNA reads as TGTGCCAGTAGCGCACAGGGGGGAAAAGAGCAGTACTTC.

The chain uses TRBV6-5 and TRBJ1-2; D unresolved. This CDR3 has 13 amino acids. With 6 bases removed from V and 2 bases from J, the gap between germline ends came to 10 bases. Per germline, CDR1 MNHEY and CDR2 SVGAGI. CDR3 bases: TGTGCCAGCAGCTCAGCGGGAAACTATGGCTACACCTTC. Protein sequence: CASSSAGNYGYTF.

The chain links TRBV18 to TRBJ1-1, with D tentatively TRBD1 (5 bases). In germline, CDR1 is KGHSH, CDR2 LQKENI. Trimming took 1 base from V and 6 from J, leaving 18 bases between them. CDR3 length: 16 residues. The CDR3 sequence is CASSPRFARERSEAFF. The CDR3 coding sequence is TGTGCCAGCTCACCACGGTTTGCCAGGGAAAGGTCTGAAGCTTTCTTT. The whole variable domain, filled in from reference TRBV18 and TRBJ1-1, reads NAGVMQNPRHLVRRRGQEARLRCSPMKGHSHVYWYRQLPEEGLKFMVYLQKENIIDESGMPKERFSAEFPKEGPSILRIQQVVRGDSAAYFCASSPRFARERSEAFFGQGTRLTVV.

The chain recombines TRBV5-8 with TRBJ1-4; 9 nucleotides agree with TRBD1. CDR3 length equals 14 residues. V was pared by 4 bases and J by 12 bases, with 10 bases of the junction left unmatched. Germline V CDR1 and CDR2: SGHTS, YDEGEE. The CDR3 sequence: CASSQTGGSSELFF. As DNA, the CDR3 is TGTGCCAGCAGCCAGACAGGGGGAAGTAGCGAACTGTTTTTT. Supplemented by reference TRBV5-8 and TRBJ1-4, the full variable domain reads EAGVTQSPTHLIKTRGQQATLRCSPISGHTSVYWYQQALGLGLQFLLWYDEGEERNRGNFPPRFSGRQFPNYSSELNVNALELEDSALYLCASSQTGGSSELFFGSGTQLSVL.

This chain uses TRBV28 with TRBJ2-6; perhaps TRBD2 as D (6 bases). The germline V gene encodes CDR1 MDHEN and CDR2 SYDVKM. The CDR3 is 18 amino acids. Trimming shortened V by 7 bases and J by 1 base, and 20 bases separated the two germline ends. The CDR3 DNA sequence: TGTGCCAGCAATAGGGCGGGGAGTAAGATGTCTGGGGCCAACGTCCTGACTTTC. This encodes CASNRAGSKMSGANVLTF.

This chain uses TRBV5-5 with TRBJ2-3, with TRBD2 as a possible D gene (6 bases). The CDR3 contains 15 residues. V lost 3 bases, J lost 0 bases, and 11 bases lay in between. Germline-derived CDR1 and CDR2 are SGHKS and YYEKEE (reference sequence). CDR3 bases: TGTGCCAGCAGCTCGATGCGGGATAGCACAGATACGCAGTATTTT. Its protein is CASSSMRDSTDTQYF.